One sample yielded the 21 T cell receptor beta chains listed below, sequenced in a study of CD8 T cells in ankylosing spondylitis. Study-wide results and caveats: Among TCR beta sequences, a motif of several highly homologous variants appeared characteristic of ankylosing spondylitis blood.

Their antigens remain unidentified. TCRdb used MiXCR to reprocess the 5' RACE reads, holding one entry per CDR3 protein. Counted here are 200,000 to 250,000 distinct CDR3 sequences, about 6.7% occurring once; the ten biggest clones make up 14%. Sequences were obtained from blood, either unsorted or a sorted T cell fraction (not recorded which). The receptor source for this set is a male donor with ankylosing spondylitis.

The table lists this clonotype with many counts. The chain carries TRBV18 and TRBJ2-1; 9 bases match TRBD2. Per germline, CDR1 KGHSH and CDR2 LQKENI. The CDR3 sequence is 18 residues long. Trimming took 5 bases from V and 6 from J; bases not matched to a gene: 17. CDR3 nucleotide sequence: TGTGCCAGCTCAACCTCCCCTCTACCGGGACTAGCCGCCAATGAGCAGTTCTTC. As protein: CASSTSPLPGLAANEQFF.

This clonotype was detected many times. The rearrangement uses TRBV11-1 and TRBJ1-1; D might be TRBD1 (5 bases). V lost 5 bases to trimming and J lost 4 bases, with 17 bases between them. The CDR3 loop spans 15 amino acids. Germline V gene sequence: CDR1 SGHAT, CDR2 FQDESV (reference sequence). CDR3 nucleotides: TGTGCCAGCAGCCTCGAAGTTGGGGGGGTCACTGAAGCTTTCTTT. This translates into CASSLEVGGVTEAFF.

This clonotype was seen at least ten times. The CDR3 nucleotides are TGTGCCAGCAGCATAAGCGGGAGTGGCCACAATGAGCAGTTCTTC. This encodes CASSISGSGHNEQFF. The chain carries TRBV12-3 or TRBV12-4 and TRBJ2-1; 8 bases line up with TRBD2. Unmatched junction bases numbered 9, after V lost 6 bases and J lost 5 bases. The CDR3 length is 15 residues.

This rearrangement joins TRBV20-1 to TRBJ2-2, with a tentative D call TRBD1 (5 bases). The CDR3 sequence is 16 residues long. Germline V CDR1 and CDR2: DFQATT, SNEGSKA (reference sequence). V was trimmed by 0 bases and J by 1 base, leaving 12 bases between them. DNA of the CDR3: TGCAGTGCTAGAGACCGACAGTTGAAGAACACCGGGGAGCTGTTTTTT. Its protein product is CSARDRQLKNTGELFF.

The chain links TRBV27 to TRBJ2-1, with 8 nucleotides matching TRBD2. This CDR3 is built from 16 residues. J was trimmed by 7 bases and V by 5 bases; bases with no gene match: 13. Germline lookup yields CDR1 MNHEY and CDR2 SMNVEV (reference sequence). CDR3 bases: TGTGCCAGCAGTCCGTACAGCGGGAGAAGGATGAATGAGCAGTTCTTC. Amino acid sequence: CASSPYSGRRMNEQFF.

The chain employs TRBV7-2 and TRBJ1-4; 8 bases are a match to TRBD1. This CDR3 region has 14 residues. V was pared by 5 bases and J by 6 bases, with 5 bases of the junction left unmatched. From germline, CDR1 is SGHTA and CDR2 FQGNSA. The CDR3 DNA follows: TGTGCCAGCAGCCCCGTGACAGGGGATGAAAAACTGTTTTTT. It codes for CASSPVTGDEKLFF.

This clonotype appeared many times. The genes are TRBV10-3 and TRBJ1-5, with D possibly being TRBD1 (5 bases). Germline V CDR1 and CDR2: ENHRY, SYGVKD. The CDR3 contains 14 residues. The V gene lost 6 bases and the J gene lost 4 bases, with 13 bases spanning the gap. Here the CDR3 reads CAIRETGFNQPQHF. The CDR3 bases are TGTGCCATCAGAGAAACAGGTTTTAATCAGCCCCAGCATTTT.

As concerns this clonotype: This clone may be a read error of a much larger clone one base away. The chain has TRBV28 and TRBJ2-1, with TRBD1 identical over 7 bases. CDR3 length: 15 amino acids. The germline CDR1 and CDR2 sequences are MDHEN and SYDVKM. V dropped 6 bases and J dropped 0; count of bases not matched to a gene: 5. The DNA for the CDR3 is TGTGCCAGCAGCACCCAGGGGGACTCCTACAATGAGCAGTTCTTC. It encodes CASSTQGDSYNEQFF.

This clonotype was detected many times. The chain links TRBV4-1 to TRBJ2-1, with D perhaps assigned TRBD1 or TRBD2 (5 bases each). This CDR3 contains 13 residues. Germline CDR1 MGHRA, CDR2 YSYEKL. Between the trimmed V and J ends, which lost 4 bases and 5 bases, there was a span of 9 bases. CDR3 DNA: TGCGCCAGCAGCCCCTGGGGGAACAATGAGCAGTTCTTC. Translated: CASSPWGNNEQFF.

In this sample, this clonotype turned up a few times. V is TRBV10-3 and J is TRBJ1-2; D might be TRBD1 (5 bases). Germline V gene lookup returns CDR1 ENHRY and CDR2 SYGVKD. CDR3 size: 12 residues. V gave up 3 bases and J gave up 6 bases, with 8 bases separating them. This CDR3 is CAISEKGDGYTF. DNA for the CDR3: TGTGCCATCAGTGAAAAAGGGGATGGCTACACCTTC.

This clonotype came up many times. The V call is TRBV7-8, the J call TRBJ2-7; 9 nucleotides agree with TRBD1. Trimming took 4 bases from V and 6 from J; bases not matched to a gene: 4. Germline values: CDR1 SGHVS, CDR2 FQNEAQ. The CDR3 covers 13 residues. CDR3 sequence (DNA): TGTGCCAGCAGCTGGACAGGGGCCCCCGAGCAGTACTTC. It yields the protein CASSWTGAPEQYF.

This clonotype was observed a few times. This rearrangement joins TRBV7-2 to TRBJ2-5; D not certain. Germline V gene lookup returns CDR1 SGHTA and CDR2 FQGNSA. V lost 2 bases and J 5 bases, leaving 9 bases between the germline ends. The CDR3 contains 13 residues. The CDR3, as DNA: TGTGCCAGCAGCTTACCACCAACGGAGACCCAGTACTTC. This translates into CASSLPPTETQYF.

This clonotype appeared once. J is TRBJ2-1 and V is TRBV7-9; D is perhaps TRBD1 (6 bases). CDR1 SEHNR and CDR2 FQNEAQ come from the germline V gene (reference sequence). V lost 5 bases to trimming and J lost 4 bases, with 9 bases between them. The CDR3 contains 13 residues. The CDR3 sequence: CASSRTVYNEQFF. The CDR3 DNA sequence: TGTGCCAGCAGCCGGACAGTTTACAATGAGCAGTTCTTC.

The V gene is TRBV29-1, the J gene TRBJ2-3; D gene unclear. The V end was cut by 7 bases, the J end by 4 bases, with 9 bases between. The CDR3 sequence is 11 residues long. CDR1 and CDR2 (germline): SQVTM, ANQGSEA. For the CDR3, the DNA is TGCAGCGCTGTACCCGCAGATACGCAGTATTTT. Translated, it gives CSAVPADTQYF.

This clonotype was counted a single time. This may come from a read error, since a much larger clone is one base off. This sequence joins TRBV28 and TRBJ2-1; no clear D. The CDR3 has 14 amino acids. CDR1 MDHEN and CDR2 SYDVKM come from the germline V gene. The CDR3 DNA follows: TGTGACAGCAGTTTGGCGACCTACTACAATGAGCAGTTCTTC. Its translation is CDSSLATYYNEQFF.

This clonotype turned up a few times. CDR3 DNA sequence: TGCGCCAGCAGCCAGAGGACTGAAACCTACGAGCAGTACTTC. Translation: CASSQRTETYEQYF. This chain joins TRBV4-3 and TRBJ2-7, with D perhaps TRBD2 (5 bases). Germline CDR1 and CDR2: LGHNA and YSLEER. The CDR3 is 14 amino acids. With 3 bases removed from V and 2 bases from J, the gap between germline ends came to 11 bases.

Worth noting for this clonotype: This may be a read error, as it is one base from a much larger clone. This chain uses TRBV4-3 with TRBJ1-5; D gene unclear. Germline V gene lookup returns CDR1 LGHNA and CDR2 YSLEER. The CDR3 length is 16 residues. The CDR3 DNA is TGCGACAGCAGCCAAGATCGGGCTCACTTAGGGCAGCCCCAGCATTTT. Translated, it gives CDSSQDRAHLGQPQHF.

This clonotype was seen ten or more times. This chain uses TRBV4-2 with TRBJ2-3; D not resolved. The germline V gene has CDR1 LGHNA and CDR2 YNFKEQ. The germline V and J ends were trimmed by 4 bases and 6 bases, with 8 bases remaining between them. The CDR3 consists of 12 residues. The CDR3 nucleotides read TGTGCCAGCAGCCCGAGCATGGATACGCAGTATTTT. Residues: CASSPSMDTQYF.

Many counts were recorded for this clonotype. The gene calls are TRBV4-3 and TRBJ2-7; D not certain. V was shortened by 1 base and J by 2 bases, with 12 bases between the two germline ends. CDR3 size: 15 residues. From germline, CDR1 is LGHNA and CDR2 YSLEER. CDR3 coding DNA: TGCGCCAGCAGCCAAGCTCTAGGTCGGACCTACGAGCAGTACTTC. Translation gives CASSQALGRTYEQYF.

This clonotype was seen a few times. The CDR3 sequence: CASSLSIDGEAFF. The CDR3 DNA sequence: TGTGCCAGCAGTTTATCCATTGACGGTGAAGCTTTCTTT. This sequence joins TRBV27 and TRBJ1-1; D is unresolved. Germline V gene lookup returns CDR1 MNHEY and CDR2 SMNVEV (reference sequence). This CDR3 comprises 13 residues. V was trimmed by 0 bases and J by 7 bases, leaving 9 bases between them.

Only a few counts were recorded for this clonotype. This sequence joins TRBV28 and TRBJ1-2, with TRBD1 identical over 7 bases. V was pared by 5 bases and J by 0 bases, with 9 bases of the junction left unmatched. CDR3 length: 16 amino acids. Germline values: CDR1 MDHEN, CDR2 SYDVKM. CDR3: CASSQKDRFPNYGYTF. CDR3 DNA sequence: TGTGCCAGCAGTCAAAAGGACAGGTTCCCTAACTATGGCTACACCTTC.